This T cell receptor (beta chain) stems from a study of resident and recirculating memory T cells in vitiligo. This clone was seen only once. Germline-derived CDR1 and CDR2 are LGHNA and YSLEER. CDR3 length equals 16 residues. V lost 0 bases and J lost 4, with 12 bases in between. TCRdb's copy holds only in-frame clones and misses some; the assay was immunoSEQ multiplex PCR. Here the sample spans tens of thousands of clones, roughly nine tenths being singletons. The chain links TRBV4-3 to TRBJ2-2, with unresolved D. The clonotype comes from a male donor with vitiligo. The specimen was blood. CDR3 loop: CASSQDLSGFTGELFF. The DNA of the CDR3 is TGCGCCAGCAGCCAAGATCTTTCAGGCTTCACCGGGGAGCTGTTTTTT.